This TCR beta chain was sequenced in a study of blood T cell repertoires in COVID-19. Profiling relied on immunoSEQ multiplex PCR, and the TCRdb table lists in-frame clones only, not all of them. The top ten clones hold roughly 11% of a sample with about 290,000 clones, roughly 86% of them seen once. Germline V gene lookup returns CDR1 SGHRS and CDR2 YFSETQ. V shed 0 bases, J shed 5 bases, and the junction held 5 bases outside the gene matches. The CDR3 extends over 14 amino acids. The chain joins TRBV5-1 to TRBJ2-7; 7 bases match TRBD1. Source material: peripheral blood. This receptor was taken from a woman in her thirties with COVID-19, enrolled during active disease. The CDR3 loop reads CASSLGTGRDEQYF. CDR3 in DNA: TGCGCCAGCAGCTTGGGGACAGGACGGGACGAGCAGTACTTC.